Below are 10 T cell receptor beta chains sequenced from a single sample in a study of early T cells in non-severe SARS-CoV-2 infection. TCRdb independently ran MiXCR on the 5' RACE reads; one entry per CDR3 protein. Of fewer than 30,000 distinct CDR3 sequences listed, more than 3.5% were seen once; the top ten hold 15% to 19%. Material for sequencing was whole blood. All receptors come from an adult who was a healthcare worker with PCR-confirmed SARS-CoV-2 infection or an uninfected control (not recorded which).

This clonotype was seen repeatedly, ten times or more. The rearrangement joins TRBV28 to TRBJ2-7, with D hard to call. The CDR3 length is 11 residues. Germline V gives CDR1 MDHEN, CDR2 SYDVKM. V gave up 7 bases and J gave up 5 bases, with 9 bases separating them. The CDR3 here is CASNGLDEQYF. DNA of the CDR3: TGTGCCAGCAATGGATTGGACGAGCAGTACTTC.

This clonotype appeared many times. The chain recombines TRBV20-1 with TRBJ1-2, with TRBD1 matching 8 bases. Germline V gene data show CDR1 as DFQATT and CDR2 as SNEGSKA (reference sequence). Losses at the gene ends were 5 bases for V and 3 bases for J; bases not matched to a gene: 14. This CDR3 region has 16 residues. The CDR3 region is CSAANVLYRGDYGYTF. CDR3 bases: TGCAGTGCTGCCAACGTCCTCTACAGGGGGGACTATGGCTACACCTTC.

The chain has TRBV12-3 or TRBV12-4 and TRBJ2-4, with 8 bases fitting TRBD1. Unmatched junction bases numbered 4, after V lost 0 bases and J lost 6 bases. The CDR3 spans 15 residues. CDR3 in amino acids: CASSLASGGRNIQYF. The CDR3 region has the DNA TGTGCCAGCAGTTTAGCTTCAGGGGGCAGAAACATTCAGTACTTC.

This clonotype was recorded at least ten times. V usage is TRBV12-2 and J usage is TRBJ2-7; the table's D call, TRBD1, was not checked against the DNA. TRBV12-2 counts as a pseudogene. The CDR3 is 15 amino acids. CDR3 loop: CASRTRDTRAYEQYF. CDR3 DNA sequence: TGTGCAAGTCGCACCCGGGACACCCGAGCCTACGAGCAGTACTTC.

This clonotype was picked up many times. The chain recombines TRBV11-1 with TRBJ2-1; D remains unclear. The CDR3 runs 16 residues. CDR1 and CDR2 (germline): SGHAT, FQDESV (reference sequence). V shed 7 bases and J shed 5 bases, with 21 bases lying between them. CDR3 sequence: CASNPGLLMFNNEQFF. CDR3 nucleotide sequence: TGTGCCAGCAACCCGGGCCTCCTAATGTTTAACAATGAGCAGTTCTTC.

This clonotype was observed many times. The rearrangement joins TRBV18 to TRBJ2-5; weak D call: TRBD1 (6 bases). The V and J ends lost 0 bases and 8 bases respectively, with 25 bases between them. This CDR3 comprises 18 residues. Germline CDR1 and CDR2: KGHSH and LQKENI. CDR3 in DNA: TGTGCCAGCTCACCACCGATCCGGGACACCCTGGACAAGAGAACCCAGTACTTC. Protein product: CASSPPIRDTLDKRTQYF.

A few counts support this clonotype. This sequence joins TRBV7-6 and TRBJ2-2; 13 nucleotides align to TRBD2. V dropped 5 bases and J dropped 6; count of bases not matched to a gene: 3. There are 15 residues in the CDR3. Per the germline V gene, CDR1 is SGHVS and CDR2 is FNYEAQ. The CDR3 sequence: CASSGLAGVSGELFF. CDR3 nucleotide sequence: TGTGCCAGCAGCGGACTAGCGGGAGTCTCCGGGGAGCTGTTTTTT. The full variable domain, with the rest looked up from reference TRBV7-6 and TRBJ2-2, is GAGVSQSPRYKVTKRGQDVALRCDPISGHVSLYWYRQALGQGPEFLTYFNYEAQQDKSGLPNDRFSAERPEGSISTLTIQRTEQRDSAMYRCASSGLAGVSGELFFGEGSRLTVL.

The table lists this clonotype with many counts. This rearrangement joins TRBV7-3 to TRBJ2-2; D is undetermined. The CDR3 consists of 16 residues. Between the trimmed V and J ends, which lost 4 bases and 3 bases, there was a span of 15 bases. CDR1 and CDR2 from the germline V gene are SGHTA and FQGTGA. CDR3 nucleotide sequence: TGTGCCAGCAGCTCAAGCCCTAGAATACACACCGGGGAGCTGTTTTTT. Amino acids: CASSSSPRIHTGELFF.

This clonotype was recorded many times. The V gene is TRBV19, the J gene TRBJ1-3; possible D gene TRBD1, 6 bases. The CDR3 spans 15 residues. Trimming pared 4 bases from V and 3 bases from J, leaving 13 bases between. In germline, CDR1 is LNHDA, CDR2 SQIVND (reference sequence). For the CDR3, the DNA is TGTGCCAGTAGTAACGGACAGATCCTTGGAAACACCATATATTTT. Amino acids: CASSNGQILGNTIYF.

This clonotype was found many times. This chain connects TRBV13 to TRBJ2-7; D is unclear. This CDR3 contains 15 residues. Germline CDR1 PRHDT, CDR2 FYEKMQ (reference sequence). V was trimmed by 5 bases and J by 0 bases, leaving 14 bases between them. This chain's CDR3 is CASSPPPTGSYEQYF. The CDR3, as DNA: TGTGCCAGCAGCCCCCCTCCGACTGGCTCCTACGAGCAGTACTTC.